The 8 T cell receptor beta chains below come from one sample, sequenced in a study of cytomegalovirus exposure and HLA in healthy donors. The PCR used 60 Vbeta and 13 Jbeta primers. Profiled with immunoSEQ multiplex PCR; TCRdb holds only in-frame clones, not every one. The repertoire has around 130,000 clones, approximately 82% of them found once; the top ten carry roughly 2.5%. Sequenced: PBMCs. Receptors were obtained from a man aged 50-59 years in good health and CMV-seronegative.

The rearrangement uses TRBV19 and TRBJ2-1; 10 positions agree with TRBD1. V was clipped by 9 bases and J by 6 bases; unmatched bases: 11. The CDR3 extends over 15 amino acids. The germline V gene has CDR1 LNHDA and CDR2 SQIVND (reference sequence). The CDR3 is CASRKGQGTVNEQFF. The DNA for the CDR3 is TGTGCCAGCAGAAAGGGACAGGGGACGGTCAATGAGCAGTTCTTC.

V and J are TRBV21-1 and TRBJ1-1; the table gives TRBD1 as D, unverified against the DNA. TRBV21-1 constitutes a pseudogene. This CDR3 contains 17 residues. The CDR3 sequence: CASSKLPGQVLNTEAFF. CDR3 nucleotide sequence: TGTGCCAGCAGCAAACTCCCTGGACAGGTCCTAAACACTGAAGCTTTCTTT.

This clone is deemed medium-sized. V is TRBV7-3 and J is TRBJ2-1, with D possibly TRBD1 on 7 matching bases. V lost 5 bases and J lost 7, with 15 bases in between. From germline, CDR1 is SGHTA and CDR2 FQGTGA. This CDR3 contains 14 residues. In DNA form, the CDR3 reads TGTGCCAGCAGCCCCAGGGGGGCCGGGAATGAGCAGTTCTTC. It is translated as CASSPRGAGNEQFF.

This sequence joins TRBV11-2 and TRBJ2-2, with D perhaps matching TRBD1 (5 bases). The germline V gene encodes CDR1 SGHAT and CDR2 FQNNGV. Trimming left V 5 bases short and J 7 bases short, with 11 bases between. The CDR3 loop spans 13 amino acids. CDR3 region: CASSLGAIGELFF. The CDR3 DNA sequence: TGTGCCAGCAGCCTAGGGGCGATCGGGGAGCTGTTTTTT.

The V call is TRBV5-1, the J call TRBJ2-1; 8 nucleotides line up with TRBD2. Germline loops: CDR1 SGHRS, CDR2 YFSETQ. Trimming removed 0 bases from V and 0 bases from J; junction bases left unmatched: 5. This CDR3 has 17 amino acids. This CDR3 is CASSLVPGGSSYNEQFF. CDR3 DNA: TGCGCCAGCAGCTTGGTACCGGGAGGGAGCTCCTACAATGAGCAGTTCTTC.

The chain employs TRBV4-1 and TRBJ2-1, with 7 bases matching TRBD2. Germline lookup yields CDR1 MGHRA and CDR2 YSYEKL. V gave up 1 base and J gave up 4 bases; unmatched junction bases: 10. CDR3 size: 17 residues. CDR3 protein: CASSQGAGTGGYNEQFF. The CDR3 DNA is TGCGCCAGCAGCCAAGGAGCGGGGACGGGCGGGTACAATGAGCAGTTCTTC.

This clone was seen just once. The genes are TRBV27 and TRBJ1-2; 7 bases line up with TRBD1. The CDR3 spans 17 residues. Germline V lookup: CDR1 MNHEY, CDR2 SMNVEV (reference sequence). J was trimmed by 2 bases and V by 1 base; bases with no gene match: 10. The CDR3 DNA follows: TGTGCCAGCAGTTTATTAAGTCAGGGGGGACCAAACTATGGCTACACCTTC. As protein: CASSLLSQGGPNYGYTF.

As for this clone: The sample has other DNA sequences that encode this CDR3 too. The chain joins TRBV5-1 to TRBJ1-1; weak D call: TRBD1 (5 bases). Germline V CDR1 and CDR2: SGHRS, YFSETQ. The CDR3 extends over 14 amino acids. V was pared by 0 bases and J by 1 base, with 7 bases between. Written as DNA, the CDR3 is TGCGCCAGCAGCTTGGTTCAGGGGAACACTGAAGCTTTCTTT. It translates to CASSLVQGNTEAFF.